Listed below are T cell receptor beta chains from one sample, sequenced in a study of resident and recirculating memory T cells in vitiligo. The method was immunoSEQ multiplex PCR; TCRdb's version includes in-frame clones alone and lacks a portion of them. The sample shows tens of thousands of clones, approximately 90% of them seen only once. Material for sequencing was blood. These receptors were taken from a male donor with vitiligo. The CDR3 runs from the conserved cysteine through the conserved F or W. The D gene is left open where the match is weak. Only part of the rows carry a size: once, few, many, or a class if the clone is expanded.

V gene	CDR3 length	J gene	clone size	D gene	CDR3 DNA	CDR3 protein
TRBV19	15	TRBJ1-1	.	TRBD1	TGTGCCAGTAGTATCTGGCGGGACAGGGATACTGAAGCTTTCTTT	CASSIWRDRDTEAFF
TRBV9	14	TRBJ2-5	.	.	TGTGCCAGCAGCGTAGAAGGGGGCCAAGAGACCCAGTACTTC	CASSVEGGQETQYF
TRBV19	19	TRBJ2-6	.	.	TGTGCCAGTAGTACCCCCCAGAGTTCTAGACCCTCTGGGGCCAACGTCCTGACTTTC	CASSTPQSSRPSGANVLTF
TRBV28	15	TRBJ1-3	.	.	TGTGCCAGCCTCCAGGGCCCGCTCTCTGGAAACACCATATATTTT	CASLQGPLSGNTIYF
TRBV28	18	TRBJ1-2	.	TRBD1	TGTGCCAGCAGTTTAGAAGGGACAGGGCCCCCAAAAGGGTATGGCTACACCTTC	CASSLEGTGPPKGYGYTF
TRBV6-1	15	TRBJ2-7	.	TRBD1	TGTGCCAGCAGTGAAGAAACAGGGGGGACGGGGGAGCAGTACTTC	CASSEETGGTGEQYF
TRBV18	17	TRBJ2-1	.	TRBD1	TGTGCCAGCTCACCTTATTCGACAGGGGGGTTCGTCAATGAGCAGTTCTTC	CASSPYSTGGFVNEQFF
TRBV28	15	TRBJ2-7	.	TRBD1	TGTGCCAGCAGTCCGATTGACAGGGACTCCTACGAGCAGTACTTC	CASSPIDRDSYEQYF
TRBV6-6	13	TRBJ2-4	.	.	TGTGCCAGCAGCCGACTAGCCAAAAACATTCAGTACTTC	CASSRLAKNIQYF
TRBV27	16	TRBJ1-2	.	.	TGTGCCAGCAGCCTAAATTCAGGTTCATACAACTATGGCTACACCTTC	CASSLNSGSYNYGYTF
TRBV28	17	TRBJ1-6	.	.	TGTGCCAGCAGTTTAGCTAGTCGTCAGAGGCCAAGCTCACCCCTCCACTTT	CASSLASRQRPSSPLHF
TRBV4-1	16	TRBJ2-5	.	TRBD2	TGCGCCAGCAGCCAAGTGCGGGGGGGGCCTGGTGAGACCCAGTACTTC	CASSQVRGGPGETQYF
TRBV5-8	14	TRBJ1-2	.	.	TGTGCCAGCAGCTTCGGACAGTATAACTATGGCTACACCTTC	CASSFGQYNYGYTF
TRBV13	17	TRBJ1-4	.	.	TGTGCCAGCAGCCTGGGGGGTTACGGCAGGATTAATGAAAAACTGTTTTTT	CASSLGGYGRINEKLFF
TRBV11-2	15	TRBJ2-2	.	.	TGTGCCAGCAGCTTAGGAACAGGGCTGGACGGGGAGCTGTTTTTT	CASSLGTGLDGELFF
TRBV7-9	14	TRBJ1-1	.	.	TGTGCCAGCCAATCAAAAGGGAGGGACACTGAAGCTTTCTTT	CASQSKGRDTEAFF
TRBV4-3	14	TRBJ2-1	.	.	TGCGCCAGCAGCCAAGTTGGGGGCAACAATGAGCAGTTCTTC	CASSQVGGNNEQFF
TRBV19	15	TRBJ2-7	.	TRBD2	TGTGCCAGTAGTCCTAGCGGGGGGCCGCACTACGAGCAGTACTTC	CASSPSGGPHYEQYF
TRBV7-9	15	TRBJ1-2	once	TRBD1	TGTGCCAGCAGCCAGCCCAGGACAGGGCCCTATGGCTACACCTTC	CASSQPRTGPYGYTF
TRBV21-1	15	TRBJ2-7	.	.	TGTGCCAGCAGCATTCACAGGGGATCGTTAGGCGAGCAGTACTTC	CASSIHRGSLGEQYF
TRBV6-4	15	TRBJ2-3	.	TRBD2	TGTGCCAGCAGTCTACGGGGGGTAAGCTCAGATACGCAGTATTTT	CASSLRGVSSDTQYF
TRBV7-3	16	TRBJ2-3	.	TRBD1	TGTGCCAGCAGCTTAAAAGGACAGGGAGGCACAGATACGCAGTATTTT	CASSLKGQGGTDTQYF